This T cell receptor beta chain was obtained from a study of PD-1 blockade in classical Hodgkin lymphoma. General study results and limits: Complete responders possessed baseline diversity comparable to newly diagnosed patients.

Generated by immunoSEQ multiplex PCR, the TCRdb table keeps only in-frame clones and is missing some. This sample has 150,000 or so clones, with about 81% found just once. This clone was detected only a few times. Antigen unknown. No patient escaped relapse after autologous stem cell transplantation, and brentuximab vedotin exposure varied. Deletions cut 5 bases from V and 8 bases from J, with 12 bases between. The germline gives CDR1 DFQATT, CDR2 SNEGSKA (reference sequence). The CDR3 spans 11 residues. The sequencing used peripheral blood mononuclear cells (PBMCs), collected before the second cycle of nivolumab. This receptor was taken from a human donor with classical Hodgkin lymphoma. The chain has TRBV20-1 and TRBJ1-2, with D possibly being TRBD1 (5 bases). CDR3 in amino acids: CSAGRVFGYTF. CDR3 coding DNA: TGCAGTGCTGGCAGGGTGTTCGGCTACACCTTC.